This T cell receptor (beta chain) came from a study of cytomegalovirus exposure and HLA in healthy donors (dated by TCRdb to about 2017). About the full investigation: An earlier analysis of roughly 500 of the donors reported approximately 300 Gb of sequence data and 100 million to 120 million unique TCR beta sequences obtained from around 170 million T cells. Donor age, sex, ethnicity and CMV serostatus were compiled alongside the repertoire data. To predict cytomegalovirus infection status, the study combined high-throughput TCR immunosequencing, statistical association of individual TCRs with disease status, and machine learning. Typing coverage varied by locus: 629-630 donors for A, B, C, DRB1 and DQB1; some 520 for DQA1; over 600 for DPA1; around 490 for DPB1. Along with the roughly 670-subject first cohort, a separate validation cohort of over 90 different subjects was used. A handful of DR-DQ haplotypes were handled as single units for association and clustering because linkage in the cohort was strong. HLA typing covered class I and class II loci at four-digit resolution. In a later analysis, previously published TCR beta repertoires from 550 to 700 donors were re-analyzed and high-resolution HLA genotyping was added so that TCR occurrence patterns could be studied. About 280 gigabases of sequencing data and approximately 91 million unique TCR sequences made up an early release that covered nearly 650 HLA-typed donors. All discovery cohort repertoires had been generated using a single sequencing platform. The aim of the study was to test whether cataloging public T cell receptors could identify signatures of past pathogen exposure. The later analysis used no new phenotypic data to find candidate immune exposures, relying instead on TCR beta sequences and their occurrence across donors. Across 300 to 400 genotyped donors of the cohort, an average of approximately 220,000 unique TCR beta nucleotide sequences per donor were sequenced, and about a sixth of those sequences were non-productive. The study used immunosequencing to profile the T cell repertoires of more than 650 subjects and linked those repertoires to cytomegalovirus serostatus. An earlier analysis of 587 of the donors used high-throughput TCR beta sequencing to judge whether each TCR beta V gene segment behaved as functional or pseudogenic. Of the roughly 400 genotyped donors, more than 75% were placed in the genetic ancestry cluster associated with self-reported Caucasian donors. In a later genetic analysis, genome-wide SNP genotypes for about 55% of the roughly 700 donors were used, and that subset was treated as a discovery cohort. Broader findings and caveats from the paper: In a later analysis, more than 15,000 TCR beta sequences were associated with specific HLA alleles at a false discovery rate of 0.05. When HLA alleles, especially DR and DQ, strongly co-occurred, attributing TCR associations to individual alleles was difficult. Presence/absence analyses assumed roughly uniform sequencing depth across donors, an assumption that may not hold. A later analysis found that most CMV-associated TCR beta chains appeared HLA-restricted, with HLA associations seemingly driven largely by CMV exposure. Across donors, most TCR sequences were observed very rarely, whereas some public TCRs were present in many individuals. An earlier analysis of around 500 of the donors showed that most TCR beta V segments appeared in productive rearrangements either about 87% or about 30% of the time, which broadly matched IMGT annotations. The cohort was sequenced for TCR beta chains only, and without alpha or paired-chain data the features that could be detected were limited. In a later analysis, several top co-occurrence clusters were reported to appear linked to parvovirus B19, influenza, CMV and Epstein-Barr virus. Correlated functional status among segregating V segments might be attributable to linkage disequilibrium, but an unknown experimental factor could not be ruled out. In a later analysis, HLA-associated TCR beta chains showed more clonal expansion and lower generation probabilities than non-associated chains that were equally common. In both the original and validation cohorts, the classifier was reported to diagnose cytomegalovirus status with high specificity and sensitivity. According to the authors, the approach could potentially be generalized to other disease states and immunological phenotypes. Because the 87-base-pair reads could not distinguish some IMGT-functional V segments, including TRBV6-2 and TRBV6-3, those segments were excluded. For the cohort, immune exposure information was limited to CMV serostatus. A further reported finding was that TCR beta sequences accurately predicted the HLA-A and HLA-B alleles for most subjects in the first cohort. A group of highly shared sequence variants was considered likely to be a technical artifact of the sequencing pipeline. Because counts were too low, approximately 15 rarely observed V segments, including chromosome 9 orphons, were excluded from the earlier analysis of roughly 580 of the donors. In vitro tests confirmed that a few of the cytomegalovirus-associated TCR beta chains recognize cytomegalovirus antigens. A later genetic analysis reported fewer N-insertions in productive TCRs among donors in an Asian-associated ancestry cluster than the roughly 670-donor mean. Because HLA typing was missing for some donors at each locus, association tests included only the typed subset. In the study, some 160 TCR beta chains were listed as associated with cytomegalovirus. A later analysis found that TCR association rates varied across HLA loci, with DRB1 alleles showing the most associated TCRs and HLA-C alleles the fewest. V-gene and J-gene trimming of TCR beta chains was associated with a missense DCLRE1C variant in a later genetic analysis, and the association was replicated in an independent cohort.

Of note for this clone: Its antigen has not been determined. Base qualities are not recorded, but no much larger clone differs from it by a single base.

The cohort comprised some 700 healthy bone marrow donors. At the time of sampling, all cohort members were nominally healthy, though unrecorded immune exposures were likely present. CMV serostatus was positive for about 290 and negative for about 50% of the roughly 700 cohort members, and was not recorded for this donor. A peripheral blood sample was collected from each donor, and TCR beta sequencing was performed on peripheral blood mononuclear cells. Genomic DNA extraction from the blood cell samples was performed with the Qiagen DNeasy Blood Extraction Kit. To prepare the library, the immunoSEQ multiplex PCR assay was applied. A mixture of 60 forward primers for TCR Vbeta segments and 13 reverse primers for TCR Jbeta segments was used in the multiplex PCR. The CDR3 region of rearranged TCR beta genes was amplified from genomic DNA by a multiplex PCR assay. The Illumina HiSeq System was used to sequence the amplified TCR beta libraries as 87-base-pair reads. The paper's processing steps were these. A later analysis counted about 80 million unique TCR beta chains across the approximately 700 repertoires, and around 9.9 million of these chains were shared by at least two donors. To remove PCR and sequencing errors, raw reads were error-corrected and collapsed into unique sequences using a nearest-neighbor algorithm that merged closely related sequences. CDR3 sequences were aligned to IMGT reference sequences to assign V, D and J gene segments. For a sequence to be retained, a match of at least six nucleotides was required to both a V gene segment and a J gene segment. A rearrangement was called productive if the CDR3 had no stop codons and remained in frame with V and J, and every other rearrangement was called non-productive. CDR3 was defined by IMGT convention, running from the second conserved V-encoded cysteine to the conserved J-encoded phenylalanine. In an earlier analysis of more than 550 of the donors, sequences lacking an unambiguous match to a single V gene segment were excluded. In an earlier analysis of approximately 560 of the donors, a V segment was called functional when productive rearrangements were above 56.7%, and segregating when the standard deviation between donors exceeded 5%. A statistical classification framework was built to diagnose cytomegalovirus status from the catalog of TCR beta chain sequences. A later analysis assigned V and J genes by comparing TCR nucleotide sequences with IMGT/GENE-DB human TR gene sequences. In a later analysis, CDR3 sequences and most-parsimonious VDJ recombination scenarios were assigned using the TCRdist pipeline. A later analysis defined each TCR beta chain by its CDR3 amino acid sequence plus V-gene family, and excluded reads lacking a unique V-gene family. To address suspected cross-contamination and a sequencing artifact, a later analysis removed 592 highly shared, low-generation-probability nucleotide sequences. In a later analysis, a clonal expansion index was calculated for each public chain from normalized within-repertoire ranks of inferred template counts. In a later analysis, generation probabilities were computed using a VDJ recombination model fitted to out-of-frame rearrangements, and the results were checked against IGoR. A later analysis scored TCR-TCR, TCR-HLA and TCR-CMV co-occurrence with hypergeometric tests, applying a repertoire-size bias correction to TCR pairs. False discovery rates were estimated in a later analysis by permuting HLA or CMV assignments 20 times. In a later analysis, co-occurring TCRs were grouped using DBSCAN, and TCRdist sequence similarity was added for clustering within HLA-allele-positive subsets. For co-occurrence clustering, repertoires with fewer than 30,000 or more than 120,000 public chains were excluded, along with a handful of repertoires with anomalous nucleotide sharing. TCRdb re-hosts the immuneACCESS table, in-frame sequences only. Its copies lack some clones; in the studies checked, an unresolved V gene accounts for under half of them, and the cause for the rest is not known. V and J calls and clone size are as listed in that table; D and trimming were resolved from the DNA. Recorded for this sample are some 100,000 clones; 74% of them occurred a single time. About 2% of the sample rests with the top ten.

There are 15 amino acids in the CDR3, from cysteine to phenylalanine inclusive. The sequence is cut down to CDR3 DNA, 45 bases in frame from base 1. The germline V gene yields SGHNT for CDR1 and YENEEA for CDR2. Deletion took 3 bases off V and 8 bases off J, with a span of 16 bases between the germline ends. The TCR sequence derives from a human donor in good health. Sequenced input: PBMCs. Recombination linked TRBV11-3 to TRBJ2-2; a tentative D call is TRBD1 (6 bases match). The nucleotide sequence reads TGTGCCAGCAGCTTTACAGGACAGAGGTCTGGGGAGCTGTTTTTT. Its amino acids are CASSFTGQRSGELFF.